This passage covers 32 T cell receptor beta chains from one sample sequenced in a study of Ad26.COV2.S vaccination and SARS-CoV-2 variants. Some clones are missing from TCRdb's copy, which holds only in-frame ones; the method was immunoSEQ multiplex PCR. The sample shows about 97,000 clones, roughly 80% of them seen only once. The sequencing used peripheral blood, collected after recovery from COVID-19. These receptors were taken from a human donor who had recovered from COVID-19.

This clone came up once. The chain combines TRBV25-1 with TRBJ1-2; the D gene is possibly TRBD1 (5 bases). The germline CDR1 and CDR2 sequences are MGHDK and SYGVNS. The CDR3 is made up of 13 amino acids. V gave up 5 bases and J gave up 3 bases, with 10 bases separating them. CDR3 protein: CASSSQGYYGYTF. The CDR3 DNA sequence: TGTGCCAGCAGTTCCCAGGGTTACTATGGCTACACCTTC.

This chain connects TRBV30 to TRBJ1-2; possible D gene TRBD1, 5 bases. The V gene's germline CDR1 is GTSNPN and CDR2 SVGIG (reference sequence). The germline V and J ends were trimmed by 8 bases and 8 bases, with 15 bases remaining between them. The CDR3 length is 11 residues. CDR3 nucleotides: TGTGCCGGGGGACGGGGATGGGGCTACACCTTC. Amino acids: CAGGRGWGYTF.

The chain carries TRBV30 and TRBJ1-2, with a possible D match to TRBD1 (5 bases). Germline CDR1 and CDR2: GTSNPN and SVGIG (reference sequence). This CDR3 has 13 amino acids. The V end lost 3 bases, the J end lost 8 bases, and 16 bases lay between the germline ends. CDR3 amino acids: CAWRPLSRGGYTF. DNA for the CDR3: TGTGCCTGGAGGCCCCTCTCTCGGGGGGGCTACACCTTC.

The chain links TRBV5-1 to TRBJ2-7; tentative D call: TRBD2 (8 bases). Deletions cut 7 bases from V and 6 bases from J, with 23 bases between. Germline V gene data show CDR1 as SGHRS and CDR2 as YFSETQ. This CDR3 spans 15 amino acids. CDR3 loop: CASRREGASTSEQYF. CDR3 in DNA: TGCGCCAGCCGCCGGGAGGGGGCAAGTACTTCCGAGCAGTACTTC.

The V gene is TRBV16, the J gene TRBJ1-1, with D uncertain. CDR1 KGHSY and CDR2 FQNENV come from the germline V gene. With 4 bases removed from V and 7 bases from J, the gap between germline ends came to 19 bases. This CDR3 comprises 15 residues. CDR3 nucleotide sequence: TGTGCCAGCAGCCCCCTGTGGGGTGAACATGGTGAAGCTTTCTTT. It is translated as CASSPLWGEHGEAFF. Combining the CDR3 with reference TRBV16 and TRBJ1-1 gives the whole variable domain GEEVAQTPKHLVRGEGQKAKLYCAPIKGHSYVFWYQQVLKNEFKFLISFQNENVFDETGMPKERFSAKCLPNSPCSLEIQATKLEDSAVYFCASSPLWGEHGEAFFGQGTRLTVV.

The chain joins TRBV10-3 to TRBJ2-1; 9 bases fit TRBD2. Per germline, CDR1 ENHRY and CDR2 SYGVKD. Trimming removed 3 bases from V and 7 bases from J; junction bases left unmatched: 7. This CDR3 comprises 15 residues. CDR3 sequence reads: CAISDMGLAGNEQFF. Written as DNA, the CDR3 is TGTGCCATCAGTGATATGGGACTAGCTGGGAATGAGCAGTTCTTC.

The rearrangement links TRBV18 to TRBJ1-6, with D unclear. The V end was cut by 2 bases, the J end by 10 bases, with 24 bases between. CDR3 length: 18 residues. Germline loops: CDR1 KGHSH, CDR2 LQKENI. CDR3 region: CASSPVLQDGVGGSPLHF. For the CDR3, the DNA is TGTGCCAGCTCACCAGTCCTACAAGACGGAGTCGGTGGATCACCCCTCCACTTT.

This chain joins TRBV5-4 and TRBJ2-1, with D possibly being TRBD1 (5 bases). The CDR3 has 14 residues. Germline CDR1 reads SGHNT; CDR2 reads YYREEE (reference sequence). The V gene lost 3 bases and the J gene lost 8 bases, with 15 bases spanning the gap. The CDR3 region is CASSSKGPRDEQFF. The CDR3 bases are TGTGCCAGCAGCTCTAAAGGGCCCAGGGATGAGCAGTTCTTC.

The chain links TRBV2 to TRBJ2-2; D not certain. The length of the CDR3 is 15 residues. Trimming cost V 5 bases and J 3 bases, with 13 bases left between them. CDR1 is SNHLY, CDR2 FYNNEI, per germline. CDR3 region: CASSKERTHTGELFF. CDR3 DNA sequence: TGTGCCAGCAGTAAAGAAAGGACCCACACCGGGGAGCTGTTTTTT.

The chain uses TRBV7-9 and TRBJ1-1, with no clear D. Trimming took off 0 bases at V and 6 bases at J, with 11 bases between the two ends. Per the germline V gene, CDR1 is SEHNR and CDR2 is FQNEAQ (reference sequence). There are 14 residues in the CDR3. CDR3 coding DNA: TGTGCCAGCAGCTTAGCAATGAACCCCGCTGAAGCTTTCTTT. Protein: CASSLAMNPAEAFF.

In its sample, this clone was seen a few times. This chain uses TRBV4-2 with TRBJ1-1; possible D gene TRBD1, 6 bases. CDR1 is LGHNA, CDR2 YNFKEQ, per germline. This CDR3 region has 14 residues. Trimming removed 4 bases from V and 6 bases from J, with 15 bases in between. The CDR3 coding sequence is TGTGCCAGCAGCCGACCCAGGGGAAGCCCTGAAGCTTTCTTT. This translates into CASSRPRGSPEAFF.

This sequence joins TRBV6-5 and TRBJ2-7; D not certain. Trimming pared 2 bases from V and 6 bases from J, leaving 5 bases between. The CDR3 covers 11 residues. Germline V lookup: CDR1 MNHEY, CDR2 SVGAGI. This CDR3 reads CASSYGPEQYF. In DNA form, the CDR3 reads TGTGCCAGCAGTTACGGTCCCGAGCAGTACTTC.

The chain combines TRBV3-1 (or the pseudogene TRBV3-2) with TRBJ2-2; tentative D call: TRBD2 (6 bases). Trimming stripped 5 bases from V and 3 bases from J, with 10 bases between. The CDR3 runs 14 residues. The germline V gene has CDR1 LGHDT and CDR2 YNNKEL (reference sequence). This CDR3 is CASSAGSYTGELFF. In DNA form, the CDR3 reads TGTGCCAGCAGCGCCGGGAGTTACACCGGGGAGCTGTTTTTT.

The gene calls are TRBV20-1 and TRBJ1-2; D gene ambiguous. V dropped 2 bases and J dropped 5 bases, with 6 bases sitting between them. Germline V gene lookup returns CDR1 DFQATT and CDR2 SNEGSKA (reference sequence). This CDR3 comprises 11 residues. The CDR3 here is CSARIGYGYTF. The CDR3 nucleotides are TGCAGTGCTAGAATCGGTTATGGCTACACCTTC.

The chain uses TRBV28 and TRBJ1-3; 8 positions match TRBD1. There are 17 residues in the CDR3. Per the germline V gene, CDR1 is MDHEN and CDR2 is SYDVKM. V lost 4 bases, J lost 3 bases, and 11 bases stayed unmatched. The CDR3 sequence is CASSSMTGVLGGNTIYF. Written as DNA, the CDR3 is TGTGCCAGCAGTTCGATGACAGGGGTGTTGGGTGGAAACACCATATATTTT.

This chain connects TRBV9 to TRBJ2-7, with unresolved D. The germline V gene has CDR1 SGDLS and CDR2 YYNGEE. The V and J ends lost 0 bases and 0 bases respectively, with 7 bases between them. The CDR3 loop spans 14 amino acids. CDR3 DNA: TGTGCCAGCAGCGTAGAAGGCAGCTCCTACGAGCAGTACTTC. Translating gives CASSVEGSSYEQYF.

The chain uses TRBV5-1 and TRBJ1-1, with a tentative D call TRBD1 (6 bases). Germline CDR1 is SGHRS and CDR2 is YFSETQ. The V gene lost 4 bases and the J gene lost 0 bases, with 13 bases spanning the gap. The CDR3 length is 15 residues. CDR3 sequence: CASSLQGTLNTEAFF. The CDR3 DNA is TGCGCCAGCAGCCTGCAGGGGACCCTGAACACTGAAGCTTTCTTT. The variable domain in full, with the rest retrieved from reference TRBV5-1 and TRBJ1-1, is KAGVTQTPRYLIKTRGQQVTLSCSPISGHRSVSWYQQTPGQGLQFLFEYFSETQRNKGNFPGRFSGRQFSNSRSEMNVSTLELGDSALYLCASSLQGTLNTEAFFGQGTRLTVV.

This chain uses TRBV19 with TRBJ1-6, with 10 bases identical to TRBD1. J was trimmed by 0 bases and V by 2 bases; bases with no gene match: 10. CDR1 is LNHDA and CDR2 is SQIVND in the germline V gene (reference sequence). The CDR3 loop spans 20 amino acids. The CDR3 DNA reads as TGTGCCAGTAGTATAAGACAGGGGGCCGGTTTCGGCTCCTATAATTCACCCCTCCACTTT. As protein: CASSIRQGAGFGSYNSPLHF.

The chain is built from TRBV11-2 and TRBJ2-3, with D unresolved. The CDR3 has 14 amino acids. Germline values: CDR1 SGHAT, CDR2 FQNNGV. Trimming removed 2 bases from V and 1 base from J, with 7 bases in between. The CDR3 nucleotides read TGTGCCAGCAGCTTAATCGGCGGCACAGATACGCAGTATTTT. This codes for CASSLIGGTDTQYF.

This clone was seen a single time. CDR3 DNA sequence: TGCGCCAGCAGCGTACAGGGGGTCGACACTGAAGCTTTCTTT. This codes for CASSVQGVDTEAFF. The chain couples TRBV5-1 to TRBJ1-1; 8 nucleotides align to TRBD1. The CDR3 has 14 amino acids. The V segment lost 4 bases and the J segment 3 bases; nucleotides outside the gene matches: 5. Germline CDR1 SGHRS, CDR2 YFSETQ.

The rearrangement joins TRBV28 to TRBJ1-2, with 7 nucleotides matching TRBD1. CDR3 length: 15 amino acids. J was trimmed by 8 bases and V by 6 bases; bases with no gene match: 15. Germline values: CDR1 MDHEN, CDR2 SYDVKM. CDR3 amino acids: CASSQTGPPAFGYTF. The CDR3 DNA is TGTGCCAGCAGCCAGACAGGGCCCCCTGCTTTCGGCTACACCTTC.

This rearrangement joins TRBV28 to TRBJ2-7, with 8 bases that match TRBD2. Trimming took 6 bases from V and 0 from J; bases not matched to a gene: 4. CDR1 and CDR2 (germline): MDHEN, SYDVKM. The CDR3 contains 14 residues. In DNA, the CDR3 is TGTGCCAGCAGGGCGGCGGGGGGCTCCTACGAGCAGTACTTC. This sequence encodes CASRAAGGSYEQYF.

J is TRBJ2-7 and V is TRBV7-2; 8 bases map to TRBD2. This CDR3 is built from 14 residues. Germline trimming cut 2 bases from V and 5 bases from J; bases unmatched to any gene: 5. The germline V gene encodes CDR1 SGHTA and CDR2 FQGNSA. CDR3 nucleotide sequence: TGTGCCAGCAGCTTAACGGGGGGGCCGAACGAGCAGTACTTC. This gives the protein CASSLTGGPNEQYF.

The chain combines TRBV10-3 with TRBJ1-4; 9 bases align to TRBD1. Looked up from germline, CDR1 is ENHRY and CDR2 is SYGVKD. The length of the CDR3 is 15 residues. With 5 bases clipped from V and 8 bases from J, the junction kept 9 bases outside the gene matches. This CDR3 reads CAISKLQGAAEKLFF. As DNA, the CDR3 is TGTGCCATCAGTAAATTACAGGGGGCGGCGGAAAAACTGTTTTTT.

The rearrangement links TRBV28 to TRBJ2-7, with D perhaps matching TRBD1 or TRBD2 (5 bases each). Germline V gene lookup returns CDR1 MDHEN and CDR2 SYDVKM. The ends were cut back, 3 bases at V and 3 bases at J, with 21 bases in the middle. The length of the CDR3 is 17 residues. The CDR3 DNA sequence: TGTGCCAGCAGTTTGCCCCAAGAATTCGGGGCCCTCTACGAGCAGTACTTC. Translating it yields CASSLPQEFGALYEQYF.

This clone was counted once. The J gene is TRBJ2-5, the V gene TRBV19; TRBD1 is a possible D gene (6 bases). Trimming removed 3 bases from V and 4 bases from J, with 9 bases in between. This CDR3 region has 13 residues. Germline V gives CDR1 LNHDA, CDR2 SQIVND (reference sequence). The CDR3, as DNA: TGTGCCAGTAGTATTAACAGGGCAGAGACCCAGTACTTC. Translation gives CASSINRAETQYF.

The chain joins TRBV30 to TRBJ2-1, with TRBD1 as a possible D gene (5 bases). The germline V gene encodes CDR1 GTSNPN and CDR2 SVGIG (reference sequence). The CDR3 spans 13 residues. V lost 0 bases and J 5 bases, leaving 8 bases between the germline ends. The CDR3 loop is CAWSVGADNEQFF. The CDR3 coding sequence is TGTGCCTGGAGTGTAGGGGCCGACAATGAGCAGTTCTTC.

A few counts support this clone. This rearrangement joins TRBV19 to TRBJ1-5; D is undetermined. CDR3 length: 16 amino acids. Trimming removed 5 bases from V and 0 bases from J, with 14 bases in between. CDR1 is LNHDA and CDR2 is SQIVND in the germline V gene (reference sequence). This CDR3 reads CASSRTDLYSNQPQHF. The CDR3 region has the DNA TGTGCCAGTAGTCGCACCGACCTGTATAGCAATCAGCCCCAGCATTTT. Filled out from reference TRBV19 and TRBJ1-5, the complete variable domain reads DGGITQSPKYLFRKEGQNVTLSCEQNLNHDAMYWYRQDPGQGLRLIYYSQIVNDFQKGDIAEGYSVSREKKESFPLTVTSAQKNPTAFYLCASSRTDLYSNQPQHFGDGTRLSIL.

The chain recombines TRBV6-5 with TRBJ2-7; D possibly corresponds to TRBD2 (5 bases). The germline V and J ends were trimmed by 7 bases and 5 bases, with 12 bases remaining between them. CDR1 is MNHEY, CDR2 SVGAGI, per germline. The CDR3 runs 12 residues. The CDR3 bases are TGTGCCAGCACCCTGTACGGGGACGAGCAGTACTTC. This gives the protein CASTLYGDEQYF.

This CDR3 reads CASSQVLQTYNEQFF. DNA of the CDR3: TGTGCCAGCAGCCAAGTTTTGCAGACATACAATGAGCAGTTCTTC. The chain uses TRBV4-2 and TRBJ2-1, with no clear D. The CDR3 sequence is 15 residues long. Trimming cost V 1 base and J 4 bases, with 11 bases left between them. The germline V gene has CDR1 LGHNA and CDR2 YNFKEQ.

The CDR3 loop reads CASSVIGTGIGYTF. CDR3 sequence (DNA): TGTGCCAGCAGTGTAATCGGGACAGGAATTGGCTACACCTTC. The rearrangement uses TRBV2 and TRBJ1-2, with 8 positions matching TRBD1. The CDR3 spans 14 residues. CDR1 is SNHLY and CDR2 is FYNNEI in the germline V gene. With 4 bases clipped from V and 7 bases from J, the junction kept 8 bases outside the gene matches.

This chain links TRBV10-3 with TRBJ1-1; D gene uncertain. Germline V gene lookup returns CDR1 ENHRY and CDR2 SYGVKD. Deletions cut 8 bases from V and 0 bases from J, with 10 bases between. This CDR3 is built from 13 residues. Here the CDR3 reads CAIQGIVNTEAFF. The CDR3 coding sequence is TGTGCCATCCAAGGCATTGTGAACACTGAAGCTTTCTTT.